This T cell receptor (beta chain) appears in the sequencing data of a study of blood T cell repertoires in COVID-19. The method was immunoSEQ multiplex PCR; TCRdb's version includes in-frame clones alone and lacks a portion of them. The table shows some 300,000 clones, with 88% occurring only once. V shed 5 bases, J shed 3 bases, and the junction held 13 bases outside the gene matches. CDR1 is SEHNR, CDR2 FQNEAQ, per germline (reference sequence). This CDR3 comprises 16 residues. Participant reports of clinical history set cohort assignment. The chain has TRBV7-9 and TRBJ2-7, with TRBD2 identical over 7 bases. The sequencing sample was made of PBMCs or T cells enriched from blood (not recorded which). The sequence was collected from a woman aged 25 to 39 who had recovered from COVID-19. CDR3 region: CASSPAGGSGYYEQYF. CDR3 in DNA: TGTGCCAGCAGCCCCGCCGGGGGGTCAGGCTACTACGAGCAGTACTTC.